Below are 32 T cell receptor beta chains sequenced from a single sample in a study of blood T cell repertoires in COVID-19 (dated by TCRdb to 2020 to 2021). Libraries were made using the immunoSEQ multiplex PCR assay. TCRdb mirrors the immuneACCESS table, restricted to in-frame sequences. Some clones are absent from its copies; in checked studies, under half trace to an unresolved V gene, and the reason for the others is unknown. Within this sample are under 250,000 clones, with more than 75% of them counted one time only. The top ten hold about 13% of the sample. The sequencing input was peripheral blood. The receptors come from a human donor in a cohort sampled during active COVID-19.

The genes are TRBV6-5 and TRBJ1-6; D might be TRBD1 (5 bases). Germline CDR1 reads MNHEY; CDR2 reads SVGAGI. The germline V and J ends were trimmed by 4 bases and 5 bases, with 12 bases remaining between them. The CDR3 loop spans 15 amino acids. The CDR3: CASSWRGLDNSPLHF. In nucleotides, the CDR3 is TGTGCCAGCAGTTGGAGGGGACTGGATAATTCACCCCTCCACTTT.

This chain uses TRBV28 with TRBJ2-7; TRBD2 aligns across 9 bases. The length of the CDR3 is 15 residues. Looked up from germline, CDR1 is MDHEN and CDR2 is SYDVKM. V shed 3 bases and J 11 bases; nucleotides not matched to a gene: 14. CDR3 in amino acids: CASSFGGGPGLAEYF. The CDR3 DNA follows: TGTGCCAGCAGTTTTGGTGGGGGGCCGGGACTAGCAGAGTACTTC.

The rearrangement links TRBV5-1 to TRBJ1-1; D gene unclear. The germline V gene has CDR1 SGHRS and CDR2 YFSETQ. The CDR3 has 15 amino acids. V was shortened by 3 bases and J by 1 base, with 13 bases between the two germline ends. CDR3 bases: TGCGCCAGCAGCTCCGCACCCGGGAGGAACACTGAAGCTTTCTTT. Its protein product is CASSSAPGRNTEAFF.

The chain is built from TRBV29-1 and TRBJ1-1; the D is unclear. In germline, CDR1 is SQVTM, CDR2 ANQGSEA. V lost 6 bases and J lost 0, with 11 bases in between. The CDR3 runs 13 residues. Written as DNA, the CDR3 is TGCAGCGTCCTACGAACCTTGAACACTGAAGCTTTCTTT. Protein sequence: CSVLRTLNTEAFF.

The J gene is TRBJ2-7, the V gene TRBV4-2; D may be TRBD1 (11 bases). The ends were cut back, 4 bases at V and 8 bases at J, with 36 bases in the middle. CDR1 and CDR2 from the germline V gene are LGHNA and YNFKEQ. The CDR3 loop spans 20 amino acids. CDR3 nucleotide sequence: TGTGCCAGCAGCCCTGAGCTAGGACAGGGGGCTCCTAGCGGGAGATCTAAGCAGTACTTC. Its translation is CASSPELGQGAPSGRSKQYF.

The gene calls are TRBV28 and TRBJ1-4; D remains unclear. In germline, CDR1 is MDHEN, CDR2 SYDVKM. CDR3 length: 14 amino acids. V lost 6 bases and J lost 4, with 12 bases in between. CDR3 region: CASREAAHNEKLFF. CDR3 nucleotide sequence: TGTGCCAGCAGGGAGGCGGCCCATAATGAAAAACTGTTTTTT.

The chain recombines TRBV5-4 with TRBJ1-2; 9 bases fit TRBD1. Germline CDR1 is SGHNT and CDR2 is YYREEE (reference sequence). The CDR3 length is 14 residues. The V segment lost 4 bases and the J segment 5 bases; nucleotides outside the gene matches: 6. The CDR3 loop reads CASSPGGQGYGYTF. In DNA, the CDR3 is TGTGCCAGCAGCCCGGGGGGACAGGGATATGGCTACACCTTC.

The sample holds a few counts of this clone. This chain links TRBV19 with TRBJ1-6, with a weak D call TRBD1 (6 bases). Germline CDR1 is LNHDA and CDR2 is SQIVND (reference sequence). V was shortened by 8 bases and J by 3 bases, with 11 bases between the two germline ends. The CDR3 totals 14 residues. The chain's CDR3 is CASGGHRYNSPLHF. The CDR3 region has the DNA TGTGCCAGTGGGGGCCATCGCTATAATTCACCCCTCCACTTT.

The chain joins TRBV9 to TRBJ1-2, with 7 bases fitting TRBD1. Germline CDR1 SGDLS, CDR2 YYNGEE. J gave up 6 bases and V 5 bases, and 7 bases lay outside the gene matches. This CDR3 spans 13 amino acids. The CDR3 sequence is CASSRNTGDGYTF. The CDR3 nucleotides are TGTGCCAGCAGTCGTAACACAGGGGATGGCTACACCTTC.

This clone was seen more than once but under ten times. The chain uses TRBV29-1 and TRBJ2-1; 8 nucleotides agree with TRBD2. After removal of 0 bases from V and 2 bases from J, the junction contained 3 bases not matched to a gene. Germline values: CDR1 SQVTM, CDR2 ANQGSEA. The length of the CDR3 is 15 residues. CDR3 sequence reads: CSVEDPGLAYNEQFF. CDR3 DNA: TGCAGCGTTGAAGACCCGGGACTAGCCTACAATGAGCAGTTCTTC.

The CDR3 loop is CSATLFYEQYF. CDR3 in DNA: TGCAGTGCTACACTATTCTACGAGCAGTACTTC. The chain recombines TRBV20-1 with TRBJ2-7; D is undetermined. Germline-derived CDR1 and CDR2 are DFQATT and SNEGSKA (reference sequence). The CDR3 totals 11 residues. V was cut by 4 bases and J by 3 bases, with 7 bases left in between.

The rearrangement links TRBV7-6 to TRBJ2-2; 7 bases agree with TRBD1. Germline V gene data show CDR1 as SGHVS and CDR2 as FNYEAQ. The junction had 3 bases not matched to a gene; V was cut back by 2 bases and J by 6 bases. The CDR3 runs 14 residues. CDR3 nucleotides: TGTGCCAGCAGCTTAACCGGGACAGCCGGGGAGCTGTTTTTT. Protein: CASSLTGTAGELFF.

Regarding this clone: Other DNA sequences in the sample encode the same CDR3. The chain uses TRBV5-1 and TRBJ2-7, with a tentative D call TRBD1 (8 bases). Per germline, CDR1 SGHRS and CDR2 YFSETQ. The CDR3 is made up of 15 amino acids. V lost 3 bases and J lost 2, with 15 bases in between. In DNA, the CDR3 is TGCGCCAGCAGCTCTGGACAGGGAGGGACCTACGAGCAGTACTTC. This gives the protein CASSSGQGGTYEQYF.

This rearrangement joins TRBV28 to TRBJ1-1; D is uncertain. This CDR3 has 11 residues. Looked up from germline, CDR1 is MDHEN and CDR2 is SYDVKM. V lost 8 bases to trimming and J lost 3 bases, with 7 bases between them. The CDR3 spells CASWRDTEAFF. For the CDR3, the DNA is TGTGCCAGCTGGAGAGACACTGAAGCTTTCTTT.

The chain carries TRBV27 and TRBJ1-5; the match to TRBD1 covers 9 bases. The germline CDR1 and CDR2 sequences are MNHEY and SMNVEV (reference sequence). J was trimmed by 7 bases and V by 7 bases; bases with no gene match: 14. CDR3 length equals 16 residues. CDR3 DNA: TGTGCCAGCACCCCAGTCCCGGGACAGGGCCGGCAGCCCCAGCATTTT. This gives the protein CASTPVPGQGRQPQHF.

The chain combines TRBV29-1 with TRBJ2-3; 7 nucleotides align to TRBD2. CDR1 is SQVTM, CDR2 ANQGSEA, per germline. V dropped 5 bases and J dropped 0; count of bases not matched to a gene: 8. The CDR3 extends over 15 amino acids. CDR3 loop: CSVKPRGVSTDTQYF. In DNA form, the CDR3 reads TGCAGCGTTAAACCTCGGGGGGTTAGCACAGATACGCAGTATTTT.

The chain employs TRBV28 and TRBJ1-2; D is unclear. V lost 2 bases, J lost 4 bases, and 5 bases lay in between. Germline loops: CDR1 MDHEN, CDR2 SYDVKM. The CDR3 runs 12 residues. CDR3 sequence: CASSLGRYGYTF. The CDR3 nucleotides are TGTGCCAGCAGTTTAGGCCGCTATGGCTACACCTTC.

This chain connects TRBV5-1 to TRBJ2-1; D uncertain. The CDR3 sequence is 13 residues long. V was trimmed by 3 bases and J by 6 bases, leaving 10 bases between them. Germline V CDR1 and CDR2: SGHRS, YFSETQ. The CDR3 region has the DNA TGCGCCAGCAGCTCTCGCGCGTCCAATGAGCAGTTCTTC. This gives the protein CASSSRASNEQFF.

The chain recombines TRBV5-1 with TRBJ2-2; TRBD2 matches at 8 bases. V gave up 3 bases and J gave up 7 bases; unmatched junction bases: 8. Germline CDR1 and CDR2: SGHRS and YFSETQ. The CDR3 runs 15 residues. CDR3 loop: CASSSGTSLGGELFF. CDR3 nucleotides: TGCGCCAGCAGCTCCGGGACTAGTTTGGGCGGGGAGCTGTTTTTT.

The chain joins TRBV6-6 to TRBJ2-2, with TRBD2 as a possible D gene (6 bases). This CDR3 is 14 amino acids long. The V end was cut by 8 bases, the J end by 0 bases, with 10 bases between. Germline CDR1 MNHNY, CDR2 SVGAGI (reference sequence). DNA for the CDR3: TGTGCCAGCGAAGGCGGGGCGAACACCGGGGAGCTGTTTTTT. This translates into CASEGGANTGELFF.

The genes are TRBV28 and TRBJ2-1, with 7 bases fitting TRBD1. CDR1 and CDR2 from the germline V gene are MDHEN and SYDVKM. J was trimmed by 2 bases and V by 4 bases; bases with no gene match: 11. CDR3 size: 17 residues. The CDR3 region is CASSSLQRTGTYNEQFF. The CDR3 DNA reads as TGTGCCAGCAGTTCCTTACAACGGACAGGAACCTACAATGAGCAGTTCTTC.

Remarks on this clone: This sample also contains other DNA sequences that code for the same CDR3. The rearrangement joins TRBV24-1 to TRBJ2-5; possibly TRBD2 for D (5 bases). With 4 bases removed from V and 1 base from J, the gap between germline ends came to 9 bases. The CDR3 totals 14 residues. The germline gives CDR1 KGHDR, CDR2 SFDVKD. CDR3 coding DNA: TGTGCCACCAGTGACAGAGGGTTCCAAGAGACCCAGTACTTC. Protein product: CATSDRGFQETQYF.

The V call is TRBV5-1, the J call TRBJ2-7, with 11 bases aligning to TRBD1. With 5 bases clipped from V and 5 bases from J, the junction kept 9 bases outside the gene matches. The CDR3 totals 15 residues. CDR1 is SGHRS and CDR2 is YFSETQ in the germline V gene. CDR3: CASRKARTGGHEQYF. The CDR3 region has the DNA TGCGCCAGCAGGAAGGCCCGGACAGGGGGCCACGAGCAGTACTTC.

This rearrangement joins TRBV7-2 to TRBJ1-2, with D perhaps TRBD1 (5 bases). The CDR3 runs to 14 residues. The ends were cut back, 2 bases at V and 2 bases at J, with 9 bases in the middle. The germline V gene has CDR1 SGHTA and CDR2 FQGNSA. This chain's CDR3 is CASSLRQRNYGYTF. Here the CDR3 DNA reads TGTGCCAGCAGCTTACGACAGAGAAACTATGGCTACACCTTC.

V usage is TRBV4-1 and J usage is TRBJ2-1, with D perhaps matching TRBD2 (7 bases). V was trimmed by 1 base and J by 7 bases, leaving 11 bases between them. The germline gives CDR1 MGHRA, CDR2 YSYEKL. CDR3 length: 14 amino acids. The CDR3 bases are TGCGCCAGCAGCCAAGGAGGGGGGGGGAATGAGCAGTTCTTC. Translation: CASSQGGGGNEQFF.

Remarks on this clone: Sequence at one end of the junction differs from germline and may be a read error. The CDR3 region has the DNA TGTGCCAGCAGTTTAGGGAACAGGAAGAACACTGAAGCTTTCTTT. This gives the protein CASSLGNRKNTEAFF. This chain joins TRBV7-9 and TRBJ1-1; TRBD1 is a possible D gene (5 bases). In germline, CDR1 is SEHNR, CDR2 FQNEAQ (reference sequence). CDR3 length equals 15 residues.

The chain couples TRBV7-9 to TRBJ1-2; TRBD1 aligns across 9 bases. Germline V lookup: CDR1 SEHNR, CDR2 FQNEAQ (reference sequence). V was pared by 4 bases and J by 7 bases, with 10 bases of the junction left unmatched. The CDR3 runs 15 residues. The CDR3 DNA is TGTGCCAGCAGCTCTCGGGACAGGGTCAAAGGTGGCTACACCTTC. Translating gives CASSSRDRVKGGYTF. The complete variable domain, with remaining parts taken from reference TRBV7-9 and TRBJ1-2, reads DTGVSQNPRHKITKRGQNVTFRCDPISEHNRLYWYRQTLGQGPEFLTYFQNEAQLEKSRLLSDRFSAERPKGSFSTLEIQRTEQGDSAMYLCASSSRDRVKGGYTFGSGTRLTVV.

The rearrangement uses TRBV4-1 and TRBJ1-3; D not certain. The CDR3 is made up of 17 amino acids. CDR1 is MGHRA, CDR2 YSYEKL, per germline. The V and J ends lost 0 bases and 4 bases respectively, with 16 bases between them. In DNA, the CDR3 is TGCGCCAGCAGCCAAGATTGGCCGGGAAGAGAGGGAAACACCATATATTTT. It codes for CASSQDWPGREGNTIYF.

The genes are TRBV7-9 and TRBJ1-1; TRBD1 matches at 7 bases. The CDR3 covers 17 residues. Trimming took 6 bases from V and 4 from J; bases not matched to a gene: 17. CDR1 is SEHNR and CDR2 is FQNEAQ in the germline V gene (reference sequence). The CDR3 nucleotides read TGTGCCAGCAGGGGACCGGGACAGAAGGTTCAAATCACTGAAGCTTTCTTT. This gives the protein CASRGPGQKVQITEAFF.

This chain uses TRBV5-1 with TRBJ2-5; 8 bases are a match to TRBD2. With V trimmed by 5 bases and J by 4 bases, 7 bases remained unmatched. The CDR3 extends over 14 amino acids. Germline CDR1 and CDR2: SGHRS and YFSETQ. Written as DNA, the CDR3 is TGCGCCAGCAGACCGGACGCGGGGGGAGAGACCCAGTACTTC. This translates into CASRPDAGGETQYF. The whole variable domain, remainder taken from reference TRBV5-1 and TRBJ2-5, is KAGVTQTPRYLIKTRGQQVTLSCSPISGHRSVSWYQQTPGQGLQFLFEYFSETQRNKGNFPGRFSGRQFSNSRSEMNVSTLELGDSALYLCASRPDAGGETQYFGPGTRLLVL.

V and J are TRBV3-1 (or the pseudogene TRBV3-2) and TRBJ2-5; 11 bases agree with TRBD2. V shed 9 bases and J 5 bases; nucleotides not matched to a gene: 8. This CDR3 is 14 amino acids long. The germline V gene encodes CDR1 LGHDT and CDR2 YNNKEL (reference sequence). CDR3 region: CASSPSGGTETQYF. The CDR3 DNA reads TGTGCCAGTTCCCCTAGCGGGGGGACGGAGACCCAGTACTTC.

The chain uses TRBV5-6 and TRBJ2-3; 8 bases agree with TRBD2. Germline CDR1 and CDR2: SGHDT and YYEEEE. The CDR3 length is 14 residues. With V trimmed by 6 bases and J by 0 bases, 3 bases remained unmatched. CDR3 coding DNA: TGTGCCAGCATTCAGCGGGGGAGCACAGATACGCAGTATTTT. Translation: CASIQRGSTDTQYF. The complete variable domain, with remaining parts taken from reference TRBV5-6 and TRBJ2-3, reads DAGVTQSPTHLIKTRGQQVTLRCSPKSGHDTVSWYQQALGQGPQFIFQYYEEEERQRGNFPDRFSGHQFPNYSSELNVNALLLGDSALYLCASIQRGSTDTQYFGPGTRLTVL.